This is a list of T cell receptor beta chains from one sample in a study of T cell clonotyping in hematopoietic cell transplantation. Profiling relied on immunoSEQ multiplex PCR, and the TCRdb table lists in-frame clones only, not all of them. The sample holds 7,500 to 8,500 clones; about three fifths are singletons and the top ten take 22%. This sample comprised peripheral blood mononuclear cells, obtained 100 days after allogeneic stem cell transplant. The receptor source for this set is a male patient aged 60-69 years who had an allogeneic stem cell transplant from an unrelated donor, so the T cells may come from the graft donor. Some clones in this sample may be carry-over from other donors' samples. Each CDR3 is given with its conserved first and last residue. The D gene is left open where the match is weak. The size of a clone is reported for some rows only, either as once, few or many, or as a class for expanded clones.

J,size,V,D,DNA,CDR3
TRBJ1-6,few,TRBV5-1,NA,TGCGCCAGCAGCTTGGTTTCGGGTCGAGAGTCACCCCTCCACTTT,CASSLVSGRESPLHF
TRBJ2-5,NA,TRBV25-1,NA,TGTGCCAGCGGGGACACCCCTGGAGAGACCCAGTACTTC,CASGDTPGETQYF
TRBJ1-6,few,TRBV30,NA,TGTGCCTGGAGTTTCCACTATAATTCACCCCTCCACTTT,CAWSFHYNSPLHF
TRBJ2-5,NA,TRBV7-3,NA,TGTGCCAGCAGCTTATCCGGGGACCAAGAGACCCAGTACTTC,CASSLSGDQETQYF
TRBJ2-2,medium-sized,TRBV10-3,NA,TGTGCCATCAGTGACATTGTCAACACCGGGGAGCTGTTTTTT,CAISDIVNTGELFF
TRBJ2-1,NA,TRBV6-5,TRBD1,TGTGCCAGCAGTGAGGGGACAGGAAATGAGCAGTTCTTC,CASSEGTGNEQFF
TRBJ2-5,few,TRBV6-5,NA,TGTGCCAGCAGTTACTTTGGGGGCCAAGAGACCCAGTACTTC,CASSYFGGQETQYF
TRBJ2-7,NA,TRBV25-1,TRBD2,TGTGCCAGCAGTGAGCCAGGTTCGGGAGGGGGCGAGCAGTACTTC,CASSEPGSGGGEQYF
TRBJ2-5,large,TRBV5-1,NA,TGCGCCAGCTCAGGGGGAGGGGAAGAGACCCAGTACTTC,CASSGGGEETQYF
TRBJ2-2,few,TRBV30,NA,TGTGCCTGGAGAGGGACCCGGAGGACCGGGGAGCTGTTTTTT,CAWRGTRRTGELFF
TRBJ2-7,NA,TRBV15,TRBD2,TGTGCCACCAGCAGCGGGACTAGCGGGGGGCCCTACGAGCAGTACTTC,CATSSGTSGGPYEQYF
TRBJ2-7,once,TRBV7-7,TRBD1,TGTGCTAGCAGCTTAACACAGGGGAGCTACGAGCAGTACTTC,CASSLTQGSYEQYF
TRBJ2-5,few,TRBV11-1,NA,TGTGCCAGCAGCTTAATGGGGGGCCAAGAGACCCAGTACTTC,CASSLMGGQETQYF
TRBJ2-2,NA,TRBV5-6,NA,TGTGCCAGCAGCTTGAAAGTCACCGGGGAGCTGTTTTTT,CASSLKVTGELFF
TRBJ2-7,few,TRBV7-9,NA,TGTGCCAGCAGCGTAGACAGCTCCTACGAGCAGTACTTC,CASSVDSSYEQYF
TRBJ2-7,NA,TRBV2,NA,TGTGCCAGCAAGGTGGCTGCCTACGAGCAGTACTTC,CASKVAAYEQYF
TRBJ2-2,NA,TRBV7-3,NA,TGTGCCAGCAGCTTATTTGATATAACCGGGGAGCTGTTTTTT,CASSLFDITGELFF
TRBJ2-1,NA,TRBV2,TRBD1,TGTGCCAGCAGAGGGGACAGGGGTATGGATGAGCAGTTCTTC,CASRGDRGMDEQFF
TRBJ2-3,few,TRBV6-5,NA,TGTGCCAGCAGTTTCCGGGACCGAAGCACAGATACGCAGTATTTT,CASSFRDRSTDTQYF
TRBJ2-5,NA,TRBV7-2,NA,TGTGCCAGCAGCCGGCTAGGCTCGCGGGAGACCCAGTACTTC,CASSRLGSRETQYF
TRBJ1-1,once,TRBV5-1,TRBD1,TGCGCCAGCAGCTTGGTAGGGGGCGCCACTGAAGCTTTCTTT,CASSLVGGATEAFF
TRBJ1-1,NA,TRBV30,NA,TGTGCCTGGAGTACCGGCGGGGCCACCCTATTGAACACTGAAGCTTTCTTT,CAWSTGGATLLNTEAFF